A selection of T cell receptor beta chains follows, all from one sample in a study of control samples from healthy donors and cancer patients. The assay was immunoSEQ multiplex PCR, and TCRdb's table has in-frame clones only and misses some. The sample records under 150,000 clones, roughly 94% being singletons. The sequenced material came from blood. All receptors derive from a man younger than 40 in good health. The CDR3 runs from the conserved cysteine through the conserved F or W. Fields, in order: D gene, V gene, clone size, J gene, CDR3 DNA, CDR3 protein. D genes are given only for firm matches. Some rows have no size entry. The others give once, few or many, or a class for an expanded clone.

TRBD1	TRBV19	-	TRBJ1-2	TGTGCCAGTAGTATGGTCGGGACAGCTATTAACTATGGCTACACCTTC	CASSMVGTAINYGYTF
-	TRBV7-2	-	TRBJ1-2	TGTGCCAGCAGCTTAACCGGGGGTGGTGGCTACACCTTC	CASSLTGGGGYTF
TRBD1	TRBV29-1	-	TRBJ2-1	TGCAGCGGGCAGACAGGGGTTCAGCAGTTCTTC	CSGQTGVQQFF
TRBD1	TRBV7-6	once	TRBJ1-5	TGTGCCAGCAGCCCAGGGACAGGGGGAGTCAATCAGCCCCAGCATTTT	CASSPGTGGVNQPQHF
-	TRBV7-2	-	TRBJ1-2	TGTGCCAGCAGCTTATCCAGGGAAGGCTACACCTTC	CASSLSREGYTF
-	TRBV7-2	once	TRBJ2-7	TGTGCCAGCAGCTTAGAAAGGCTCAGGGTCAACGAGCAGTACTTC	CASSLERLRVNEQYF
TRBD1	TRBV5-1	-	TRBJ1-1	TGCGCCAGCAGCGACCAAACAGGGGTAGCTGAAGCTTTCTTT	CASSDQTGVAEAFF
TRBD1	TRBV5-6	-	TRBJ2-5	TGTGCCAGCAGCTTACCCCGACAGGGGGCTGGAGAGACCCAGTACTTC	CASSLPRQGAGETQYF
-	TRBV7-9	-	TRBJ1-5	TGTGCCAGCAGCTTAGGGGTGGGAGGTCAGCCCCAGCATTTT	CASSLGVGGQPQHF
-	TRBV6-5	-	TRBJ1-6	TGTGCCAGCAGTTACGATTGGGGGAATTCACCCCTCCACTTT	CASSYDWGNSPLHF
TRBD1	TRBV3-1/TRBV3-2	-	TRBJ1-4	TGTGCCAGCAGCCTGGAGACAGGGGCAACTAATGAAAAACTGTTTTTT	CASSLETGATNEKLFF
-	TRBV29-1	-	TRBJ2-1	TGCAGCGTTGAGGGTAATGAGCAGTTCTTC	CSVEGNEQFF
TRBD2	TRBV6-2/TRBV6-3	-	TRBJ2-7	TGTGCCAGCAGTGACTCGCCGGGACTAGTTTACGAGCAGTATTTC	CASSDSPGLVYEQYF
-	TRBV19	-	TRBJ1-6	TGTGCCAGTAGTATAGACCAATCAGGACTGGCTGATTCACCCCTCCACTTT	CASSIDQSGLADSPLHF
-	TRBV7-9	-	TRBJ1-2	TGTGCCAGCAGCTTTGGACAGTTAGCTAACTATGGCTACACCTTC	CASSFGQLANYGYTF
-	TRBV25-1	-	TRBJ1-5	TGTGCCAGCAGTGAGGGAGGGTATCAGCCCCAGCATTTT	CASSEGGYQPQHF
TRBD1	TRBV19	once	TRBJ2-7	TGTGCCAGTAGTACAGGCTTCGGGACAGGCTACGAGCAGTACTTC	CASSTGFGTGYEQYF
TRBD1	TRBV19	-	TRBJ1-6	TGTGCCAGTAGTGATCGAGACAGGGACTATAATTCACCCCTCCACTTT	CASSDRDRDYNSPLHF
-	TRBV6-1	-	TRBJ1-1	TGTGCCAGCAGTGAACGAGGGGATTACACTGAAGCTTTCTTT	CASSERGDYTEAFF
-	TRBV9	-	TRBJ2-1	TGTGCCAGCAGCGTAGTGACAGCTAGCTCCTACAATGAGCAGTTCTTC	CASSVVTASSYNEQFF
-	TRBV23-1	-	TRBJ1-2	TGCGCCAGCAGTCACCCACCGGGACCACTCTATGGCTACACCTTC	CASSHPPGPLYGYTF
-	TRBV5-5	-	TRBJ2-7	TGTGCCAGCAGCTTGACCGGCTACGAGCAGTACTTC	CASSLTGYEQYF
-	TRBV4-2	-	TRBJ1-1	TGTGCCAGCAGCCAAGAGCCGGCGATAAACACTGAAGCTTTCTTT	CASSQEPAINTEAFF
-	TRBV30	-	TRBJ1-2	TGTGCCTGGAGTATACCTCGACCGAACTATGGCTACACCTTC	CAWSIPRPNYGYTF
TRBD2	TRBV19	-	TRBJ2-5	TGTGCCAGTAGTTCTTGGGGGAGGGACCAAGAGACCCAGTACTTC	CASSSWGRDQETQYF
-	TRBV19	-	TRBJ1-6	TGTGCCAGTAGAGGTGCGACGGGCAATAATTCACCCCTCCACTTT	CASRGATGNNSPLHF
-	TRBV28	-	TRBJ1-6	TGTGCCAGCAGTTCGTTCAGGCTTAATTCACCCCTCCACTTT	CASSSFRLNSPLHF
-	TRBV5-6	-	TRBJ1-3	TGTGCCAGCAGCTTGTGGACAGCTCTCCTCTCTGGAAACACCATATATTTT	CASSLWTALLSGNTIYF
TRBD1	TRBV7-9	-	TRBJ1-4	TGTGCCAGCAGCCCTTCGGGACAGGGACTGTTTTTT	CASSPSGQGLFF
-	TRBV7-9	-	TRBJ2-7	TGTGCCAGCAGCTTAGAGGGAACCTACGAGCAGTACTTC	CASSLEGTYEQYF
-	TRBV6-6	-	TRBJ1-3	TGTGCCAGCAGTTTAGGGACCCGCGGCCGAAACACCATATATTTT	CASSLGTRGRNTIYF
TRBD1	TRBV24-1	-	TRBJ2-1	TGTGCCACCAGTGATCGGACAGGGGGCAATGAGCAGTTCTTC	CATSDRTGGNEQFF
-	TRBV18	-	TRBJ2-3	TGTGCCAGCTCACAGCAACAGGCTGAGGGAGATACGCAGTATTTT	CASSQQQAEGDTQYF
-	TRBV4-1	-	TRBJ1-1	TGCGCCAGCAGCCCCTTTACCCAGGGGAAGGCTGAAGCTTTCTTT	CASSPFTQGKAEAFF
-	TRBV28	-	TRBJ2-1	TGTGCCAGCAGTCTATTGTCCGGACAGTACAATGAGCAGTTCTTC	CASSLLSGQYNEQFF
TRBD1	TRBV27	-	TRBJ2-1	TGTGCCAGCAGTTTCTACGGACAGGGTTTCCATGAGCAGTTCTTC	CASSFYGQGFHEQFF
TRBD1	TRBV27	-	TRBJ1-2	TGTGCCAGCAGTCCTCAGGGGGTTAGCTATGGCTACACCTTC	CASSPQGVSYGYTF
TRBD1	TRBV5-1	-	TRBJ2-5	TGCGCCAGCAGCTGGTCGGACAGGGACCAAGAGACCCAGTACTTC	CASSWSDRDQETQYF
TRBD1	TRBV4-3	-	TRBJ2-2	TGCGCCAGCAGCGTCAACAGGGGATCGAACACCGGGGAGCTGTTTTTT	CASSVNRGSNTGELFF
TRBD1	TRBV19	-	TRBJ1-1	TGTGCCAGCCGCGGACAGGGCCCGTACACTGAAGCTTTCTTT	CASRGQGPYTEAFF
-	TRBV7-9	-	TRBJ2-7	TGTGCCAGCAGCCCCGGGGTCGAGCAGTACTTC	CASSPGVEQYF
TRBD1	TRBV24-1	-	TRBJ2-1	TGTGCCACCAGTGACGGACAGGGGGCTGAGTATGAGCAGTTCTTC	CATSDGQGAEYEQFF
-	TRBV11-2	-	TRBJ1-1	TGTGCCAGCAGCTTAGGAATTCCATTACGACAGGAAAAGGACACTGAAGCTTTCTTT	CASSLGIPLRQEKDTEAFF
-	TRBV18	once	TRBJ2-5	TGTGCCAGCTCACCACCGGAAAGGGGAGAGACCCAGTACTTC	CASSPPERGETQYF
-	TRBV2	once	TRBJ1-6	TGTGCCAGCAGGTACACCAACTATAATTCACCCCTCCACTTT	CASRYTNYNSPLHF
-	TRBV7-2	-	TRBJ2-5	TGTGCCAGCAGCTTAGCTCGGGGGCAGGAGACCCAGTACTTC	CASSLARGQETQYF
TRBD2	TRBV7-2	-	TRBJ2-3	TGTGCCAGCAGCTTTCTAGCGGGGGAATTCACAGATACGCAGTATTTT	CASSFLAGEFTDTQYF
-	TRBV11-2	-	TRBJ2-5	TGTGCCAGCAGCTTAGGTTTGGTTCAGTTTTCTGAGACCCAGTACTTC	CASSLGLVQFSETQYF
TRBD1	TRBV15	-	TRBJ2-5	TGTGCCACCAGCAGGGACAGGGCGACCCAGTACTTC	CATSRDRATQYF
TRBD1	TRBV4-1	-	TRBJ2-3	TGCGCCAGCAGCCAGCTCGGGACAGTCAGCACAGATACGCAGTATTTT	CASSQLGTVSTDTQYF
-	TRBV27	-	TRBJ2-1	TGTGCCAGCAGTTCGATACCCCGCGATGAGCAGTTCTTC	CASSSIPRDEQFF
-	TRBV3-1/TRBV3-2	-	TRBJ2-5	TGTGCCAGCAGCCAAGTATCCGGGTGGGAGACCCAGTACTTC	CASSQVSGWETQYF